This T cell receptor beta chain stems from a study of T cells in Graves' hyperthyroidism and ophthalmopathy (dated by TCRdb to the late 2010s). Some background on the complete study: Peripheral blood samples were taken at initial diagnosis, before any treatment was given. To identify distinguishing TCR V-J signatures, a discovery cohort of 100 or so patients was used, comprising 40 to 45 with Graves' ophthalmopathy and roughly 60 with stable Graves' hyperthyroidism. Prospective prediction of ophthalmopathy was tested in an independent validation cohort of some 19 hyperthyroidism patients and 17 patients who later progressed to ophthalmopathy. The roughly 94 discovery patients were randomly divided into training and test sets at a 7:3 ratio. In roughly six Graves' hyperthyroidism patients, the study also compared T-cell repertoires from thyroid tissue with T-cell repertoires from blood. Following sampling, methimazole starting at 30 mg daily was given to hyperthyroidism patients, and high-dose intravenous methylprednisolone was given to ophthalmopathy patients. According to the paper, TCR Vbeta CDR3 sequencing was carried out on around 140 peripheral blood samples, which came from 40 to 45 ophthalmopathy, about 75 hyperthyroidism and roughly 17 progressor patients.

Comments on this clonotype: Its antigen remains unidentified. Per-nucleotide qualities are absent, and no much larger clonotype sits a single base away.

Ophthalmopathy patients had moderately to severely active disease, with a Clinical Activity Score of 3 or more, a NOSPECS grade of 4 or more, and a disease duration of less than 3 months. Exclusion was applied to patients with uncontrolled infections, other autoimmune diseases, pregnancy or lactation. Clinical symptoms, serum thyroxine and TRAb, thyroid ultrasound, and orbital computed tomography formed the basis for the diagnoses. PBMCs were separated from around 9.1 ml of fresh peripheral blood using Ficoll-Paque density gradient centrifugation. Trizol reagent was used to extract total RNA, and RNA quality was then checked on an Agilent 2100 Bioanalyzer. The TCR beta CDR3 regions were amplified from RNA transcripts. The first round of RT-PCR for the TCR CDR3 was performed with the HTBI primer set and the Qiagen OneStep RT-PCR kit. A second multiplex PCR round built the libraries, followed by size selection and purification. The libraries were sequenced on an Illumina HiSeq2000 using paired-end 100 bp reads. As for the original processing: SOAPnuke was used to process the raw data, with reads discarded if the reads contained adapters or uncalled bases, had a mean Phred below 15, or lacked an exact constant-primer or identifier match. COPE v1.2.5 was used to merge high-quality paired reads, and clonotypes were defined as unique nucleotide sequences. MiTCR v1.1 was used to align the clonotypes against IMGT TRBV, TRBD and TRBJ reference segments. Analysis was restricted to V-J combinations with a frequency above 0.0001, which covered roughly 99% of repertoires. A TCS score was defined as the ratio between F50 (clonal expansion) and ExV (chaos), using BLOSUM62-based TCRdist between CDR3 peptides within each V-J. Welch's t-statistics and random forest reduced around 510 V-J features to about 12, which were used in a naive Bayes classifier (R e1071). TCRdb applied fastp at Q25 and MiXCR to the public reads, then kept only in-frame beta chains. Each CDR3 protein gets just one entry, which takes the most common genes and DNA from the rows behind it. Clone size and V and J calls follow TCRdb, not the original study. In this sample the table shows about half a million distinct CDR3 sequences, approximately 23% of which occur a single time. Of the sample, about 49% falls within the top ten clones.

General conclusions and limits of the study: Most expanded thyroid clonotypes (frequency above 0.001) were also found in blood, which suggests that blood repertoires may mirror thyroid immune responses. No statistical method was used to fix the sample size in advance, and group allocation was not hidden from the investigators. In cross-validation, a model built on a 13 V-J signature told ophthalmopathy apart from stable hyperthyroidism with 85% to 90% sensitivity and 81% to 82% specificity, and in testing the same model reached 80%/75%. In validation, progression to ophthalmopathy was predicted by the model with roughly 71% sensitivity and roughly 72% specificity, a median of approximately 7.1 months before onset.

The germline V gene (reference sequence) provides CDR1 SEHNR and CDR2 FQNEAQ. The CDR3 sequence holds 12 residues, the cysteine and phenylalanine included. Left in the record is the CDR3 DNA by itself, 36 bases read in frame from the first base. A distance of 14 bases separates the germline ends of V and J, which lose 5 bases and 11 bases respectively. This receptor was obtained from a woman in her 70s with Graves' ophthalmopathy. The chain is assembled from TRBV7-9 and TRBJ2-3; possibly the D gene is TRBD2, per 5 matching bases. Sequencing used blood. CDR3 reads: CASSPHGIEQYF. The bases read TGTGCCAGCAGCCCCCACGGGATCGAGCAGTATTTT.